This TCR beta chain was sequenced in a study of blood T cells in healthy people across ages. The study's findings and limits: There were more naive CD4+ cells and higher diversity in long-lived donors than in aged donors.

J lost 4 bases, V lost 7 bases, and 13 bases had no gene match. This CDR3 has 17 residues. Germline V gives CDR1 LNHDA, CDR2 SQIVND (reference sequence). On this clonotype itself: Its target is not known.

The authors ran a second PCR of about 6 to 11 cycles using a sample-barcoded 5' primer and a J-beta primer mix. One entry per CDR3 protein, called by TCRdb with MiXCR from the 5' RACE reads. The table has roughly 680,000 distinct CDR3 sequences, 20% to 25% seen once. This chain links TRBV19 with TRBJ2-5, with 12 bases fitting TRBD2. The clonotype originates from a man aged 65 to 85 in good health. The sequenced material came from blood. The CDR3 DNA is TGTGCCAGTACCCCCGCGGGTCGACTAGCGGGAGTAGAGACCCAGTACTTC. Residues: CASTPAGRLAGVETQYF.